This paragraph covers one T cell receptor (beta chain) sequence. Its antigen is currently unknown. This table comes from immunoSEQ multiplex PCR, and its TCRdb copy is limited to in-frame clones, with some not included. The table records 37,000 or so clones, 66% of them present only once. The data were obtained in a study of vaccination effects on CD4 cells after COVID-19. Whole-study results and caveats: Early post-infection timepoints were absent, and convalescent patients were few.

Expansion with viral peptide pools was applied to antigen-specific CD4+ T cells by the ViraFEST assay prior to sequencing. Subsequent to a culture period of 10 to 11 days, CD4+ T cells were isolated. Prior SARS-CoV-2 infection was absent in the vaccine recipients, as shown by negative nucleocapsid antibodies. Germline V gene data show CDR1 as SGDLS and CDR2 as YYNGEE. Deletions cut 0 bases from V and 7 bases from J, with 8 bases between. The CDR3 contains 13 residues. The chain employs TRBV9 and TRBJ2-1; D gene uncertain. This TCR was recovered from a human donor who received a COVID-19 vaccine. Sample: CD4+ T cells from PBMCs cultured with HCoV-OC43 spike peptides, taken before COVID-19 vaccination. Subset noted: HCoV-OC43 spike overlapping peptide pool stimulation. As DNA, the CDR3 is TGTGCCAGCAGCGTAGTGTCGAAAAATGAGCAGTTCTTC. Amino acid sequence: CASSVVSKNEQFF.